Sequencing of this TCR beta chain was carried out in a study of CD8+ T cells in alopecia areata. The V end lost 0 bases, the J end lost 2 bases, and 8 bases lay between the germline ends. This CDR3 is built from 13 residues. Germline lookup yields CDR1 SQVTM and CDR2 ANQGSEA. Peripheral blood and lesional scalp punch biopsies came from alopecia areata patients. From PBMCs, CD4+ and CD8+ T cells were sorted. This clone occurred a few times. Investigators isolated RNA and reverse transcribed it into cDNA to act as the sequencing template. Libraries were prepared by immunoSEQ multiplex PCR; TCRdb keeps only in-frame clonotypes and omits some of them. The sample carries about 64,000 clones, roughly 40% recorded once.

The chain joins TRBV29-1 to TRBJ2-7, with D tentatively TRBD1 (5 bases). The TCR originated in a human donor with alopecia areata. Input material: NKG2D-low CD8+ T cells sorted from blood. The CDR3 loop is CSVEEAGTYEQYF. CDR3 nucleotide sequence: TGCAGCGTTGAAGAGGCAGGGACCTACGAGCAGTACTTC.